This TCR beta chain was observed in a study of blood T cell repertoires in COVID-19. Study information: Samples of COVID-19 (acute and convalescent) were obtained from the United States, Italy and Spain. The cDNA or gDNA used as material had been derived from T cells, B-cell-depleted T cells, or PBMCs.

Original analysis: Researchers report that nucleated cell counts were estimated from reference gene primer amplification. The assay was immunoSEQ multiplex PCR, and TCRdb's table has in-frame clones only and misses some. The DNA gave D and trimming, while V, J and clone size come from that table. The sample lists 200,000 to 250,000 clones; approximately 83% were seen once. This clone occurred once. CDR1 and CDR2 (germline): SGDLS, YYNGEE. Germline trimming cut 0 bases from V and 4 bases from J; bases unmatched to any gene: 4. The CDR3 sequence is 14 residues long. The V and J genes are TRBV9 and TRBJ2-7; 7 nucleotides agree with TRBD1. This TCR derives from a human donor in a cohort sampled during active COVID-19. Sequenced sample: peripheral blood. In DNA, the CDR3 is TGTGCCAGCAGCGTAGGCCCAGGGGGATACGAGCAGTACTTC. Protein product: CASSVGPGGYEQYF.